This record concerns one T cell receptor (beta chain) sequence. The repertoire was sequenced with immunoSEQ multiplex PCR; TCRdb's copy has only in-frame clones and lacks some. Among about 120,000 clones, approximately 85% were seen once, and the ten largest hold 5% to 8%. V trimming: 2 bases; J trimming: 5 bases; junction bases outside the gene matches: 4. The CDR3 runs to 13 residues. Germline V gene sequence: CDR1 GTSNPN, CDR2 SVGIG (reference sequence). This entry comes from a study of blood T cell repertoires in COVID-19. Looking at the study overall: Collection of acute and convalescent COVID-19 samples took place in the United States, Italy and Spain.

Sequenced: peripheral blood. The J gene is TRBJ1-2, the V gene TRBV30; TRBD1 matches at 8 bases. The receptor was derived from a man at least 80 years old with active or convalescent COVID-19. The CDR3 sequence is CAWSSDRGYGYTF. In nucleotides, the CDR3 is TGTGCCTGGAGTTCAGACAGGGGATATGGCTACACCTTC.